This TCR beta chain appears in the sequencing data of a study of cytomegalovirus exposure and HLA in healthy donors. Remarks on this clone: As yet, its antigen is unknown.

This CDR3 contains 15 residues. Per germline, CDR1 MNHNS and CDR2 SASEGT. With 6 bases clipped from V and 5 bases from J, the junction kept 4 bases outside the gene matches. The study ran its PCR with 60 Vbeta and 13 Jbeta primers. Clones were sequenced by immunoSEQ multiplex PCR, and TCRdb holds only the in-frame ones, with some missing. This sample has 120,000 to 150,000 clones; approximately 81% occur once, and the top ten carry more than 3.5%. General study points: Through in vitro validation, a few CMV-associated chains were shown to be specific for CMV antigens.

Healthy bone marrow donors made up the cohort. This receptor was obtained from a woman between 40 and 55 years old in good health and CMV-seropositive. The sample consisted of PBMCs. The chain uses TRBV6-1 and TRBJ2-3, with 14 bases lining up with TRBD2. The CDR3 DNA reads TGTGCCAGCAGATTGACTAGCGGGGGGGTAGATACGCAGTATTTT. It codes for CASRLTSGGVDTQYF.